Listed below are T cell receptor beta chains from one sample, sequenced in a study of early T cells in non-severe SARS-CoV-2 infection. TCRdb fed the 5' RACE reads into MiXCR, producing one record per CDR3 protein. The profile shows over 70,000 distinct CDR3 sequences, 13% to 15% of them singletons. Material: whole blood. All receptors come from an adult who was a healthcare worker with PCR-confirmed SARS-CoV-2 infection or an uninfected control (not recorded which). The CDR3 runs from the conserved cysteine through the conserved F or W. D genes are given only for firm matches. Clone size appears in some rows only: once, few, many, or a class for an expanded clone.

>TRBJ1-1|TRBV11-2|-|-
TGTGCCAGCAGCATTTTGAGTAGGCAGGTGAACACTGAAGCTTTCTTT
CASSILSRQVNTEAFF
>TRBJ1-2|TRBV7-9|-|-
TGTGCCAGCAGCAACGGTATCAGGACCAATGGCTACACCTTC
CASSNGIRTNGYTF
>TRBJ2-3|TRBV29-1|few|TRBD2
TGCAGCGTCGCCGGGACTAGCGGGACGGGCACAGATACGCAGTATTTT
CSVAGTSGTGTDTQYF
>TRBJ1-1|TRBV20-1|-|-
TGCAGTGCTAGTATAGAAGGACAGATCTTT
CSASIEGQIF
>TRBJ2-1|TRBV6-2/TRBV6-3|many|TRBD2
TGTGCCAGCAGTTCCTCGGTAGCGGGGGCCTACAATGAGCAGTTCTTC
CASSSSVAGAYNEQFF
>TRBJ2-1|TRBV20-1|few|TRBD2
TGCAGTGCAAAGGAGAGGTTACCAGCGGGGGGACCAGAGGATGAGCAGTTCTTC
CSAKERLPAGGPEDEQFF
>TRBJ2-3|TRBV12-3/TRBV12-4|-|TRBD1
TGTGCCAGCAGCTCCACCCAGGGGGCTTCTGGCACAGATACGCAGTATTTT
CASSSTQGASGTDTQYF
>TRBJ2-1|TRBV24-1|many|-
TGTGCCACCAGGGCTAGCGTTTTTAATGAGCAGTTCTTC
CATRASVFNEQFF
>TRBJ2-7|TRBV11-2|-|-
TGTGCCAGCAGCGCGGACGCAACAACGGCCTTTGACTACGAGCAGTACTTC
CASSADATTAFDYEQYF
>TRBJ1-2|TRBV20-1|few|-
TGCAGTGCTCCGGGACGGCTCGATGGCTACACCTTC
CSAPGRLDGYTF
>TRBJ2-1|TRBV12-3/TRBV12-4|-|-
TGTGCCAGCAGTTACGGGACCCCGTTCTTC
CASSYGTPFF
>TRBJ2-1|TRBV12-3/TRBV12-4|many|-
TGTGCCAGCAGTTTGTCTGTGGGATACAATGAGCAGTTCTTC
CASSLSVGYNEQFF
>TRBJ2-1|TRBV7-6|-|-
TGTGCCAGCAGCCATCCCGGGGCCGGCAATGAGCAGTTCTTC
CASSHPGAGNEQFF
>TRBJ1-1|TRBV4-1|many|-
TGCGCCAGCAGCCTGGGGGCAGGGGTAGTAATGAACACTGAAGCTTTCTTT
CASSLGAGVVMNTEAFF
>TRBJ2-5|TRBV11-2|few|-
TGTGCCAGCAGCCCTCACGAGACCCAGTACTTC
CASSPHETQYF